The rows below give T cell receptor beta chains drawn from one sample of a study of cytomegalovirus exposure and HLA in healthy donors. TCRdb keeps only in-frame clones here, not all; method: immunoSEQ multiplex PCR. The sample includes 150,000 to 200,000 clones, roughly 80% seen only once; the top ten take 6.3%. Sequencing was carried out using PBMCs. The origin of the receptors is a man aged 40-49 years in good health and CMV-seropositive. Each CDR3 is given with its conserved first and last residue. D genes are given only for firm matches. A row's size may be missing; if present it is once, few, many or a size class.

TRBV6-5	few	.	TRBJ1-2	TGTGCCAGCAAGGGGCCTGCTAACTATGGCTACACCTTC	CASKGPANYGYTF
TRBV6-1	.	.	TRBJ1-2	TGTGCCAGCAGTGAATCTCTAGGGGGGGGCTATGGCTACACCTTC	CASSESLGGGYGYTF
TRBV5-1	.	.	TRBJ2-1	TGCGCCAGCAGCTTGGCCTTAACGGGGGTACCCTACAATGAGCAGTTCTTC	CASSLALTGVPYNEQFF
TRBV7-6	.	.	TRBJ1-1	TGTGCCAGCTCGAGGACTGAAGCTTTCTTT	CASSRTEAFF
TRBV7-3	.	TRBD1	TRBJ1-2	TGTGCCAGCAGCCCGCGGACAGGGCATGGCTACACCTTC	CASSPRTGHGYTF
TRBV7-2	few	.	TRBJ2-5	TGTGCCAGCAGCTTACCGACTTTGACCCAGTACTTC	CASSLPTLTQYF
TRBV10-3	.	.	TRBJ1-2	TGTGCCATCAGTGTGCCTAGCGGCTACACCTTC	CAISVPSGYTF
TRBV6-6	.	.	TRBJ2-5	TGTGCCAGCAGTTACGGTCAGGGGGGCGGGCGAGAGACCCAGTACTTC	CASSYGQGGGRETQYF
TRBV7-9	.	TRBD2	TRBJ2-2	TGTGCCAGCAGCTTAGTCTGGGACTACGAGAACACCGGGGAGCTGTTTTTT	CASSLVWDYENTGELFF
TRBV6-5	.	.	TRBJ1-2	TGTGCCAGCAGTTATAACAGAAACTATGGCTACACCTTC	CASSYNRNYGYTF
TRBV18	.	TRBD1	TRBJ1-5	TGTGCCAGCTCATCTAGACAGGGGGATCAGCCCCAGCATTTT	CASSSRQGDQPQHF
TRBV9	.	TRBD2	TRBJ2-3	TGTGCCAGCAGCGAGTCTAGCGGGGGGACAGATACGCAGTATTTT	CASSESSGGTDTQYF
TRBV11-2	.	TRBD2	TRBJ2-7	TGTGCCAGCAGCACCACACTAGCGGGGCTCTACGAGCAGTACTTC	CASSTTLAGLYEQYF
TRBV4-3	.	.	TRBJ2-7	TGCGCCAGCAGCCACTCTCACCAGGGGTCCTACGAGCAGTACTTC	CASSHSHQGSYEQYF
TRBV7-9	.	.	TRBJ1-6	TGTGCCAGCAGCTCCGGCGGTTCCTATAATTCACCCCTCCACTTT	CASSSGGSYNSPLHF
TRBV5-1	.	TRBD2	TRBJ2-7	TGCGCCAGCACTACTAGCGGGGGAACCTACGAGCAGTACTTC	CASTTSGGTYEQYF
TRBV9	.	.	TRBJ2-5	TGTGCCAGCAGCGTAGACGGTACCCAAGAGACCCAGTACTTC	CASSVDGTQETQYF
TRBV11-2	.	.	TRBJ2-7	TGTGCCAGCCGCAGACAGAGCTCCTACGAGCAGTACTTC	CASRRQSSYEQYF
TRBV28	.	.	TRBJ2-3	TGTGCCAGCACCCCATTAGGGACTACAGGGGATACGCAGTATTTT	CASTPLGTTGDTQYF
TRBV9	.	.	TRBJ2-5	TGTGCCAGCAGGGCCCGGGGGTCAGAGACCCAGTACTTC	CASRARGSETQYF
TRBV5-1	.	TRBD1	TRBJ2-1	TGCGCCAGCAGCCCTAGGACAGGGGAGGGCTACAATGAGCAGTTCTTC	CASSPRTGEGYNEQFF
TRBV5-1	few	.	TRBJ1-1	TGCGCCAGCAGCTTTAACAGGGACACTGAAGCTTTCTTT	CASSFNRDTEAFF
TRBV27	.	.	TRBJ1-5	TGTGCCAGCAGTTTATTAAGTGCGGGGGGTCAGCCCCAGCATTTT	CASSLLSAGGQPQHF
TRBV30	few	.	TRBJ1-1	TGTGCCTGGAGTGTACTTTTGGGAGGGTACACTGAAGCTTTCTTT	CAWSVLLGGYTEAFF
TRBV7-2	.	.	TRBJ2-5	TGTGCCAGCGGCTTTTCGCCGGGGGTGGGGACCCAGTACTTC	CASGFSPGVGTQYF
TRBV9	.	TRBD1	TRBJ1-5	TGTGCCAGCAGCGTAGGACAGGGGGGCAATCAGCCCCAGCATTTT	CASSVGQGGNQPQHF
TRBV9	few	TRBD2	TRBJ2-7	TGTGCCAGCAGCGTATCCAGCGGGGCAGGTGAGCAGTACTTC	CASSVSSGAGEQYF
TRBV21-1	.	.	TRBJ1-4	TGTGCCAGCAGCAAAGGGGCAGGGGGTATCAAGGGTTATAATGAAAAACTGTTTTTT	CASSKGAGGIKGYNEKLFF
TRBV19	.	.	TRBJ2-2	TGTGCCAGTATCCCCCGACAGGTGAACACCGGGGAGCTGTTTTTT	CASIPRQVNTGELFF
TRBV14	.	TRBD1	TRBJ1-2	TGTGCCAGCAGCCAATCAAGACAGGGCGACGGCTATGGCTACACCTTC	CASSQSRQGDGYGYTF
TRBV7-3	.	.	TRBJ2-5	TGTGCCAGCAGCCCCTCCGGCAGGGTAGAGACCCAGTACTTC	CASSPSGRVETQYF
TRBV4-3	.	.	TRBJ2-7	TGCGCCAGCAGCCAAGGGTACCGGAGCTCCTACGAGCAGTACTTC	CASSQGYRSSYEQYF
TRBV11-2	.	.	TRBJ2-1	TGTGCCAGCAGCACCCGACAGAACTTCTACAATGAGCAGTTCTTC	CASSTRQNFYNEQFF
TRBV7-2	.	.	TRBJ1-1	TGTGCCAGCAGCTCGGACACGGAAGCTTTCTTT	CASSSDTEAFF
TRBV14	.	TRBD2	TRBJ2-1	TGTGCCAGCAGCCAAACTAGCGGGGGGGCCTATAATGAGCAGTTCTTC	CASSQTSGGAYNEQFF
TRBV7-3	.	TRBD1	TRBJ2-6	TGTGCCAGCAGCTTGGGGACAGGGTCCGGGGCCAACGTCCTGACTTTC	CASSLGTGSGANVLTF
TRBV27	.	.	TRBJ2-7	TGTGCCAGCCCCTTTAGGAGGGGGCCCTCCTACGAGCAGTACTTC	CASPFRRGPSYEQYF
TRBV7-8	few	TRBD2	TRBJ2-3	TGTGCCAGCAGCACCTTAGCGGGGCGGACAGATACGCAGTATTTT	CASSTLAGRTDTQYF
TRBV5-1	.	TRBD1	TRBJ1-4	TGCGCCAGCAGCCCCTGGACAGGGGTTAATGAAAAACTGTTTTTT	CASSPWTGVNEKLFF
TRBV7-2	few	TRBD2	TRBJ2-1	TGTGCCAGCAGCTTAGTCCCCTTAGCGGGGGGTTCCTACAATGAGCAGTTCTTC	CASSLVPLAGGSYNEQFF
TRBV25-1	.	.	TRBJ2-7	TGTGCCAGCAGTGAATATTGGTCCTACGAGCAGTACTTC	CASSEYWSYEQYF
TRBV28	.	TRBD1	TRBJ2-2	TGTGCCAGTACTACGACAGGGAAGGCCGGGGAGCTGTTTTTT	CASTTTGKAGELFF
TRBV18	.	.	TRBJ1-3	TGTGCCAGCTCACCATCGGGCGTTCGGGAAAACACCATATATTTT	CASSPSGVRENTIYF
TRBV18	.	TRBD2	TRBJ2-3	TGTGCCAGCTCACCGTTTGCGAGGAGCGGGAAAAGCACAGATACGCAGTATTTT	CASSPFARSGKSTDTQYF
TRBV4-2	.	.	TRBJ2-2	TGTGCCAGCAGCCAAGATAGAGGCGGGGAGCTGTTTTTT	CASSQDRGGELFF
TRBV7-9	.	.	TRBJ1-2	TGTTCCAGCAGCCAAGAGGGTCGAGGCACCTTC	CSSSQEGRGTF
TRBV7-2	.	.	TRBJ2-7	TGTGCCAGCAGCTTCCCGGCGGGTAGGAAGTACTTC	CASSFPAGRKYF
TRBV19	.	.	TRBJ1-5	TGTGCCAGTAACCCCTGGGAGGCAGTAGGTTTTAGCAATCAGCCCCAGCATTTT	CASNPWEAVGFSNQPQHF
TRBV7-2	.	TRBD1	TRBJ1-6	TGTGCCAGCAGCCCCGCGCCCAGGGGGAATTCACCCCTCCACTTT	CASSPAPRGNSPLHF
TRBV28	few	.	TRBJ2-7	TGTGCCAGCAGTTCCCGTTCAGGGGGGAGAGAGCAGTACTTC	CASSSRSGGREQYF
TRBV9	.	.	TRBJ2-2	TGTGCCAGCAGCGTAGTACAGGGCAACTTTATGCCCGGGGAGCTGTTTTTT	CASSVVQGNFMPGELFF
TRBV6-6	.	TRBD2	TRBJ2-1	TGTGCCAGCAGTAGTAGCGGGGGCCTTTACAATGAGCAGTTCTTC	CASSSSGGLYNEQFF
TRBV9	.	TRBD2	TRBJ2-3	TGTGCCAGCAGCTCCCAAGCGGGGGGGTGGACAGATACGCAGTATTTT	CASSSQAGGWTDTQYF
TRBV7-2	.	.	TRBJ2-7	TGTGCCAGCAGCTTAGCTAGCCTCTACGAGCAGTACTTC	CASSLASLYEQYF